This TCR beta chain was recovered during a study of PD-L1 blockade in urothelial cancer. Study background: Across blood samples, T cells had a median count of 141,255.

CDR3 length: 18 amino acids. V gave up 6 bases and J gave up 4 bases, with 22 bases separating them. Germline V lookup: CDR1 MDHEN, CDR2 SYDVKM. Into every PCR, synthetic TCR analog templates were spiked. Using immunoSEQ multiplex PCR, the repertoire was profiled, and TCRdb retains in-frame clones only, with some absent. The sample includes nearly 45,000 clones, more than 70% of them seen just once. In this sample, this clone turned up once. Time point in this sample: pretreatment peripheral blood. This rearrangement joins TRBV28 to TRBJ2-6, with a possible D match to TRBD1 (5 bases). The input for sequencing was PBMCs, taken around atezolizumab (anti-PD-L1) treatment. The clonotype comes from a donor aged 40 or older with urothelial cancer. The CDR3 sequence is CASRQARQGFDGANVLTF. Written as DNA, the CDR3 is TGTGCCAGCAGGCAGGCCCGTCAGGGTTTTGACGGGGCCAACGTCCTGACTTTC.